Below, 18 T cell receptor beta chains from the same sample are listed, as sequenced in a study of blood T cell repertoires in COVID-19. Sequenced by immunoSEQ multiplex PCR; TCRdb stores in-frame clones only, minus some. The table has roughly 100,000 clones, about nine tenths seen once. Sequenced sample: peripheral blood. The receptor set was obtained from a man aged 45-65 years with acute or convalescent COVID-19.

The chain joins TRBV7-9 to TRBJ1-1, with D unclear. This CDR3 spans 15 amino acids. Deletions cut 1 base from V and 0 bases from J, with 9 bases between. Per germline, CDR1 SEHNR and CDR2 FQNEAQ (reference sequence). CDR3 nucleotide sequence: TGTGCCAGCAGCTTAGATGGCCTGATGAACACTGAAGCTTTCTTT. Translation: CASSLDGLMNTEAFF.

The chain's CDR3 is CASSISGTGSLEQYF. The DNA of the CDR3 is TGTGCCAGCAGCATATCCGGGACAGGGTCCCTCGAGCAGTACTTC. The rearrangement uses TRBV7-2 and TRBJ2-7, with 9 bases aligning to TRBD1. The CDR3 consists of 15 residues. The germline V gene has CDR1 SGHTA and CDR2 FQGNSA. V trimming: 5 bases; J trimming: 6 bases; junction bases outside the gene matches: 11.

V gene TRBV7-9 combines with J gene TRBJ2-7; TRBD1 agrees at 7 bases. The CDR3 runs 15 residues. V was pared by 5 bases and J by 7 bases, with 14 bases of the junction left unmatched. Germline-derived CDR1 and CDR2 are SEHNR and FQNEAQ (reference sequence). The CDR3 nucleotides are TGTGCCAGCAGCGGCCGGGACAGAGGCCCGGGGGAGCAGTACTTC. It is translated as CASSGRDRGPGEQYF.

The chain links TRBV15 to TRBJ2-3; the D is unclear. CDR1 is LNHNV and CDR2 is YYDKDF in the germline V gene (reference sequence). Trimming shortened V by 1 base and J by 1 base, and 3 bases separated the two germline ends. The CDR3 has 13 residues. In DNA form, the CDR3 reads TGTGCCACCAGCAGAGGCGGCACAGATACGCAGTATTTT. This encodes CATSRGGTDTQYF.

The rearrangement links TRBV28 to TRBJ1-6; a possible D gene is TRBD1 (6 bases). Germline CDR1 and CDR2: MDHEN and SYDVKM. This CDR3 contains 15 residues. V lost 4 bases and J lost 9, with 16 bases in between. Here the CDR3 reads CASSSMWGGRSPLHF. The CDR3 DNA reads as TGTGCCAGCAGTTCTATGTGGGGGGGGCGTTCACCCCTCCACTTT.

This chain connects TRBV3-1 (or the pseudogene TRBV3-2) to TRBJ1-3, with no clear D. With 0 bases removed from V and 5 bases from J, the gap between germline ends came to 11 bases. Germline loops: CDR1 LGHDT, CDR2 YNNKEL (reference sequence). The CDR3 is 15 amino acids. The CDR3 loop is CASSQDAASRNTIYF. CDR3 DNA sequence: TGTGCCAGCAGCCAAGATGCGGCCTCCAGAAACACCATATATTTT.

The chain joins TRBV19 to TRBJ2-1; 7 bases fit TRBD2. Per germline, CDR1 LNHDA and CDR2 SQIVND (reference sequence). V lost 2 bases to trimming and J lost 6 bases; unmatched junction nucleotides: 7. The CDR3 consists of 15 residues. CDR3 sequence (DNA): TGTGCCAGTAGTATAAGAGCGGGATTGACCAATGAGCAGTTCTTC. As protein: CASSIRAGLTNEQFF.

The CDR3, as DNA: TGTGCCAGCAGCTTAGGGACAGGGAGGCAAGAGACCCAGTACTTC. As protein: CASSLGTGRQETQYF. The rearrangement uses TRBV7-9 and TRBJ2-5; 8 bases match TRBD1. The germline gives CDR1 SEHNR, CDR2 FQNEAQ (reference sequence). CDR3 length: 15 amino acids. Trimming at V came to 1 base and at J to 2 bases, leaving 3 bases not matched to a gene.

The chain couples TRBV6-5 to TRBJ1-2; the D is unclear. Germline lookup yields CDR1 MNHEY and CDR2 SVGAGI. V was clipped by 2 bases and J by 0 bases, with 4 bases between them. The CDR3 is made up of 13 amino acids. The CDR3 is CASSYRSNYGYTF. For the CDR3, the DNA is TGTGCCAGCAGTTACCGGTCTAACTATGGCTACACCTTC.

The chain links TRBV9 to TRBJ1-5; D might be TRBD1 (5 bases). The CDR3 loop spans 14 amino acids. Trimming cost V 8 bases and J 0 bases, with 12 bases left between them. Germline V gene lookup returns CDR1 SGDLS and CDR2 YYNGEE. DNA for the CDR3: TGTGCCAGTGGGGCAGTAGATAGCAATCAGCCCCAGCATTTT. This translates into CASGAVDSNQPQHF.

Here the CDR3 reads CASSLTSNEQYF. As DNA, the CDR3 is TGTGCCAGCAGCCTGACAAGTAACGAGCAGTACTTC. The V call is TRBV7-9, the J call TRBJ2-7, with D uncertain. The CDR3 extends over 12 amino acids. With 5 bases removed from V and 5 bases from J, the gap between germline ends came to 10 bases. Germline CDR1 and CDR2: SEHNR and FQNEAQ (reference sequence).

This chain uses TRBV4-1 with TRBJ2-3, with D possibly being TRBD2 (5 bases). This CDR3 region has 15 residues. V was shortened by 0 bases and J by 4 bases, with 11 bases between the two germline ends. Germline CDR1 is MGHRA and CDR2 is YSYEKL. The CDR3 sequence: CASSQDGPGADTQYF. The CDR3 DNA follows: TGCGCCAGCAGCCAAGACGGACCCGGGGCAGATACGCAGTATTTT.

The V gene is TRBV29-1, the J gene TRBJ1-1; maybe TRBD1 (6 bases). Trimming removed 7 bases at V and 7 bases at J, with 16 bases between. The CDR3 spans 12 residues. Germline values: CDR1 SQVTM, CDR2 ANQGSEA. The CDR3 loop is CSAQGTAGEAFF. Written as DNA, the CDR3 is TGCAGCGCCCAGGGGACGGCCGGTGAAGCTTTCTTT.

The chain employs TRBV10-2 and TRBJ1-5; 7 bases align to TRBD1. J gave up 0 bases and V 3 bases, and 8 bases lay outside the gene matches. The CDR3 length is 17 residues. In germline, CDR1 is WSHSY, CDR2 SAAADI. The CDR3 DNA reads TGCGCCAGCAGTGACGGGACAGATTTTTATAGCAATCAGCCCCAGCATTTT. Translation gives CASSDGTDFYSNQPQHF.

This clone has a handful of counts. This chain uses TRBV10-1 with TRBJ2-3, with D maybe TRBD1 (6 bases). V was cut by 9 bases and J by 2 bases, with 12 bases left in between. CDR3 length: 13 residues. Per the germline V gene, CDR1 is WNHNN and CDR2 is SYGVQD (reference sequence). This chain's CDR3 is CASGQGSTDTQYF. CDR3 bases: TGCGCCAGTGGCCAGGGGTCCACAGATACGCAGTATTTT.

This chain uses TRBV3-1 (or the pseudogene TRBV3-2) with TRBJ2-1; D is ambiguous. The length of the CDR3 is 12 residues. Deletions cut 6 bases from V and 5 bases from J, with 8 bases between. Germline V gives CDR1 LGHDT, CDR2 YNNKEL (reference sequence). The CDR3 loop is CASSDWDNEQFF. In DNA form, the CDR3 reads TGTGCCAGCAGTGACTGGGACAATGAGCAGTTCTTC.

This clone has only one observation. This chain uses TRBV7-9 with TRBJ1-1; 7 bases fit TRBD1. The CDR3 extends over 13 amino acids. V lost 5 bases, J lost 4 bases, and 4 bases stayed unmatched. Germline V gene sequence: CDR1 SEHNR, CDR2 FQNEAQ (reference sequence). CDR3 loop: CASSETGPTEAFF. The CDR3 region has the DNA TGTGCCAGCAGCGAGACAGGGCCCACTGAAGCTTTCTTT.

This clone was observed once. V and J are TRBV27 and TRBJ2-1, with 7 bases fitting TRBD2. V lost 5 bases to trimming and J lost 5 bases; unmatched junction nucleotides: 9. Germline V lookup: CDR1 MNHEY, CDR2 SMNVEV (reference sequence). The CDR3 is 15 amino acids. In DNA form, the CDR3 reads TGTGCCAGCAGTCTCAGGGAGGGGAGGAACAATGAGCAGTTCTTC. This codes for CASSLREGRNNEQFF.